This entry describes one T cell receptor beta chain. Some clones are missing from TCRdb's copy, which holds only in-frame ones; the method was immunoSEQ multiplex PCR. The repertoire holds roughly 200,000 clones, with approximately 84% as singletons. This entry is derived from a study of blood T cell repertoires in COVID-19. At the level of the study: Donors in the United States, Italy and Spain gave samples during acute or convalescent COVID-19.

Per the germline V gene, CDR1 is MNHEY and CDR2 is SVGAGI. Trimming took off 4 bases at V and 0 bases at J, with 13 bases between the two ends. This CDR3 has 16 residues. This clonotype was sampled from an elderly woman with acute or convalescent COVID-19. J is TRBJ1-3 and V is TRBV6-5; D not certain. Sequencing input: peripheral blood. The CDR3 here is CASSSELKLSGNTIYF. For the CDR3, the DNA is TGTGCCAGCAGTTCCGAACTGAAACTCTCTGGAAACACCATATATTTT.